A single sample is the source of the 17 T cell receptor beta chains below, sequenced in a study of regulatory dendritic cells for organ transplantation. These TCRs' antigens remain unknown. Sorted subsets were CFSE-labeled and cultured approximately 5 days with allogeneic dendritic cells. TCRdb keeps only in-frame clones here, not all; method: immunoSEQ multiplex PCR. This table has roughly 4,500 clones, 60% appearing once. The sample comprised memory CD8+ T cells from blood cultured with regulatory dendritic cells. Subset here: CD45RO+ memory T cells. These receptors all stem from a human donor in good health.

The chain carries TRBV7-9 and TRBJ1-1, with D hard to call. From germline, CDR1 is SEHNR and CDR2 FQNEAQ (reference sequence). The CDR3 is 14 residues long. With 2 bases removed from V and 0 bases from J, the gap between germline ends came to 7 bases. The CDR3 DNA follows: TGTGCCAGCAGCTTAATTGCGGTGAACACTGAAGCTTTCTTT. Amino acids: CASSLIAVNTEAFF.

Within the sample, this clone is large. V usage is TRBV7-9 and J usage is TRBJ2-5, with 9 bases fitting TRBD2. The V gene's germline CDR1 is SEHNR and CDR2 FQNEAQ (reference sequence). The J segment lost 1 base and the V segment lost 2 bases, leaving 2 bases of the junction unmatched. The CDR3 runs to 15 residues. CDR3 sequence reads: CASSLPLAGQETQYF. CDR3 nucleotides: TGTGCCAGCAGCTTACCACTAGCGGGCCAAGAGACCCAGTACTTC.

The CDR3 region has the DNA TGTGCCAGCTCACCAGGGCCAGCTAGCACAGATACGCAGTATTTT. Residues: CASSPGPASTDTQYF. The gene calls are TRBV18 and TRBJ2-3; D unresolved. CDR3 length equals 15 residues. The germline CDR1 and CDR2 sequences are KGHSH and LQKENI. The germline V and J ends were trimmed by 2 bases and 0 bases, with 9 bases remaining between them.

This clone was observed a few times. The rearrangement uses TRBV6-1 and TRBJ2-7; 13 bases agree with TRBD2. Per germline, CDR1 MNHNS and CDR2 SASEGT. Trimming took 10 bases from V and 7 from J; bases not matched to a gene: 10. The CDR3 contains 14 residues. Here the CDR3 DNA reads TGTGCCAAAAGAGAGACTAGCGGGGGGAGTGAGCAGTACTTC. Protein product: CAKRETSGGSEQYF.

In DNA form, the CDR3 reads TGTGCCAGCAGCCAAGATTACAGCTCTGGTGGCTACACCTTC. Translation gives CASSQDYSSGGYTF. The gene calls are TRBV4-2 and TRBJ1-2; D is undetermined. The CDR3 is 14 amino acids. From germline, CDR1 is LGHNA and CDR2 YNFKEQ. The V end lost 0 bases, the J end lost 7 bases, and 12 bases lay between the germline ends.

This chain links TRBV2 with TRBJ2-3; 10 bases line up with TRBD1. This CDR3 has 15 amino acids. Germline V CDR1 and CDR2: SNHLY, FYNNEI. Losses at the gene ends were 5 bases for V and 2 bases for J; bases not matched to a gene: 4. The CDR3 DNA reads TGTGCCAGCAGTTTGGGGACAGGGGCCACAGATACGCAGTATTTT. Translation: CASSLGTGATDTQYF.

The DNA of the CDR3 is TGCGCCAGCATGCGGGAGGGGAACACTGAAGCTTTCTTT. Amino acid sequence: CASMREGNTEAFF. The chain couples TRBV4-1 to TRBJ1-1; no firm D call. Per germline, CDR1 MGHRA and CDR2 YSYEKL. Deletions cut 7 bases from V and 1 base from J, with 10 bases between. The length of the CDR3 is 13 residues.

This clone showed up just a few times. The same CDR3 also results from other DNA sequences found in this sample. This chain uses TRBV19 with TRBJ1-4; D is undetermined. V shed 5 bases and J shed 1 base, with 11 bases lying between them. The CDR3 is made up of 15 amino acids. Germline-derived CDR1 and CDR2 are LNHDA and SQIVND (reference sequence). CDR3 coding DNA: TGTGCCAGTAGTGACACAGCTGGAACTAATGAAAAACTGTTTTTT. This codes for CASSDTAGTNEKLFF.

By share, this clone counts as large. The chain carries TRBV12-5 and TRBJ1-1; 9 bases fit TRBD1. Germline trimming cut 1 base from V and 6 bases from J; bases unmatched to any gene: 6. The CDR3 runs 15 residues. Germline V gene data show CDR1 as LGHNT and CDR2 as FRNRAP. CDR3 loop: CASGLATGGLAEAFF. The CDR3 region has the DNA TGTGCTAGTGGTTTGGCGACAGGGGGGTTGGCTGAAGCTTTCTTT. The full variable domain, completed using reference TRBV12-5 and TRBJ1-1, is DARVTQTPRHKVTEMGQEVTMRCQPILGHNTVFWYRQTMMQGLELLAYFRNRAPLDDSGMPKDRFSAEMPDATLATLKIQPSEPRDSAVYFCASGLATGGLAEAFFGQGTRLTVV.

The J gene is TRBJ1-2, the V gene TRBV4-3; D gene ambiguous. V was clipped by 0 bases and J by 4 bases, with 12 bases between them. Per the germline V gene, CDR1 is LGHNA and CDR2 is YSLEER. The CDR3 runs 15 residues. Written as DNA, the CDR3 is TGCGCCAGCAGCCAAGATTCCCCGGGGTTCTATGGCTACACCTTC. It codes for CASSQDSPGFYGYTF.

This chain links TRBV5-6 with TRBJ1-1, with 10 bases identical to TRBD1. The CDR3 is made up of 18 amino acids. V shed 3 bases and J 0 bases; nucleotides not matched to a gene: 11. The germline gives CDR1 SGHDT, CDR2 YYEEEE. CDR3 loop: CASSSFGTGENMNTEAFF. CDR3 bases: TGTGCCAGCAGCTCCTTCGGGACAGGGGAAAACATGAACACTGAAGCTTTCTTT.

The chain is built from TRBV9 and TRBJ2-3, with TRBD2 identical over 12 bases. The CDR3 is 17 residues long. V lost 0 bases and J lost 6; bases outside the gene matches: 8. Germline V gene data show CDR1 as SGDLS and CDR2 as YYNGEE. Here the CDR3 DNA reads TGTGCCAGCAGCGTAGAGTCTAGCGGGGGGGCCCGGGATACGCAGTATTTT. It translates to CASSVESSGGARDTQYF.

The chain combines TRBV7-9 with TRBJ1-1; 7 nucleotides match TRBD1. This CDR3 region has 15 residues. V was clipped by 4 bases and J by 1 base; unmatched bases: 6. Germline V CDR1 and CDR2: SEHNR, FQNEAQ (reference sequence). CDR3 residues: CASSYSTGKNTEAFF. CDR3 coding DNA: TGTGCCAGCAGCTATTCGACAGGGAAGAACACTGAAGCTTTCTTT.

The chain uses TRBV7-2 and TRBJ2-7; tentative D call: TRBD2 (5 bases). Germline V gene data show CDR1 as SGHTA and CDR2 as FQGNSA. CDR3 length: 16 residues. With 1 base removed from V and 1 base from J, the gap between germline ends came to 14 bases. The CDR3 is CASSLGSSRRSYEQYF. In nucleotides, the CDR3 is TGTGCCAGCAGCTTAGGGTCTAGCCGTCGGTCCTACGAGCAGTACTTC.

This clone was seen more than once but under ten times. The gene calls are TRBV2 and TRBJ1-1; D uncertain. Trimming removed 6 bases at V and 1 base at J, with 6 bases between. This CDR3 region has 12 residues. Germline V gives CDR1 SNHLY, CDR2 FYNNEI. CDR3 bases: TGTGCCAGCAGGTACGGGAACACTGAAGCTTTCTTT. Its translation is CASRYGNTEAFF.

V is TRBV11-3 and J is TRBJ2-3; the match to TRBD2 covers 7 bases. This CDR3 contains 14 residues. The V and J ends lost 5 bases and 4 bases, in that order; junction bases with no gene match: 6. The V gene's germline CDR1 is SGHNT and CDR2 YENEEA. Here the CDR3 reads CASSVGLGADTQYF. The CDR3 DNA reads as TGTGCCAGCAGCGTTGGACTAGGGGCAGATACGCAGTATTTT.

The chain employs TRBV7-9 and TRBJ2-7; TRBD1 agrees at 7 bases. The CDR3 has 15 amino acids. V was pared by 5 bases and J by 1 base, with 8 bases of the junction left unmatched. Germline lookup yields CDR1 SEHNR and CDR2 FQNEAQ (reference sequence). In DNA, the CDR3 is TGTGCCAGCAGCCAACTCCGGGACAGATCCTACGAGCAGTACTTC. This codes for CASSQLRDRSYEQYF. Variable domain in full (rest from reference TRBV7-9 and TRBJ2-7): DTGVSQNPRHKITKRGQNVTFRCDPISEHNRLYWYRQTLGQGPEFLTYFQNEAQLEKSRLLSDRFSAERPKGSFSTLEIQRTEQGDSAMYLCASSQLRDRSYEQYFGPGTRLTVT.